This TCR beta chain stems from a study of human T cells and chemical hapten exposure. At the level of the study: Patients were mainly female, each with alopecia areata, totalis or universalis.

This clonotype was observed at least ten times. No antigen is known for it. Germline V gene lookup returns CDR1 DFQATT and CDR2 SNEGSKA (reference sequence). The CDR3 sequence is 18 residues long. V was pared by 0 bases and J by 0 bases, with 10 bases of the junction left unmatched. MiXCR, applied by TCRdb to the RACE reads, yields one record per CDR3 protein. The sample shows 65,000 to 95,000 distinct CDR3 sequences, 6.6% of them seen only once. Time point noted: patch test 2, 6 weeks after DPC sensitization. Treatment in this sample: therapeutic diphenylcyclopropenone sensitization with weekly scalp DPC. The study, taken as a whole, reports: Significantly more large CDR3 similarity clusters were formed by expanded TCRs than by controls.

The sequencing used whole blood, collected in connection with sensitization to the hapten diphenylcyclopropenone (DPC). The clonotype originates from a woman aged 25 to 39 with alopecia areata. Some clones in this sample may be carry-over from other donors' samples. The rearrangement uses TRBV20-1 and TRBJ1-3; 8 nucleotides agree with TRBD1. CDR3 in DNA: TGCAGTGCTAGAGATGGGGGGACAGGATCCCTCTCTGGAAACACCATATATTTT. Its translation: CSARDGGTGSLSGNTIYF.